These 24 T cell receptor beta chains share one sample of origin, sequenced in a study of control samples from healthy donors and cancer patients. Measured with immunoSEQ multiplex PCR; TCRdb has only the in-frame clones, and not every one. Of about 160,000 clones detected, 96% appear once; the ten largest clones hold about 0.94%. Sequencing was performed on blood. These receptors were obtained from a woman under 40 in good health.

The gene calls are TRBV29-1 and TRBJ1-5; D is ambiguous. CDR3 length: 12 amino acids. V lost 3 bases to trimming and J lost 11 bases, with 14 bases between them. CDR1 and CDR2 from the germline V gene are SQVTM and ANQGSEA. CDR3 loop: CSVETGAKAQHF. The CDR3 DNA is TGCAGCGTTGAGACGGGAGCCAAGGCCCAGCATTTT.

This clone was detected once. The V and J genes are TRBV30 and TRBJ2-1; the D is unclear. This CDR3 has 18 amino acids. V lost 0 bases, J lost 0 bases, and 18 bases lay in between. Germline V gives CDR1 GTSNPN, CDR2 SVGIG (reference sequence). The CDR3 nucleotides read TGTGCCTGGAGTGTACTGCCCTTCGGGCGCCGCTCCTACAATGAGCAGTTCTTC. Translated: CAWSVLPFGRRSYNEQFF.

V usage is TRBV5-1 and J usage is TRBJ2-2; maybe TRBD1 (7 bases). The V gene's germline CDR1 is SGHRS and CDR2 YFSETQ. There are 16 residues in the CDR3. With 3 bases removed from V and 0 bases from J, the gap between germline ends came to 12 bases. CDR3 nucleotide sequence: TGCGCCAGCAGCTGGAGGGGGCAATCGAACACCGGGGAGCTGTTTTTT. This sequence encodes CASSWRGQSNTGELFF.

This CDR3 is CASSVEGGPLGELFF. The CDR3 DNA is TGTGCCAGCAGCGTCGAGGGAGGGCCTTTGGGGGAGCTGTTTTTT. The chain recombines TRBV9 with TRBJ2-2; 7 nucleotides line up with TRBD2. The CDR3 has 15 residues. Losses at the gene ends were 2 bases for V and 8 bases for J; bases not matched to a gene: 9. In germline, CDR1 is SGDLS, CDR2 YYNGEE. The full variable domain, its missing parts supplied by reference TRBV9 and TRBJ2-2, is DSGVTQTPKHLITATGQRVTLRCSPRSGDLSVYWYQQSLDQGLQFLIQYYNGEERAKGNILERFSAQQFPDLHSELNLSSLELGDSALYFCASSVEGGPLGELFFGEGSRLTVL.

The V call is TRBV5-1, the J call TRBJ2-1; TRBD2 aligns across 16 bases. Germline V lookup: CDR1 SGHRS, CDR2 YFSETQ. The length of the CDR3 is 17 residues. Trimming took 3 bases from V and 7 from J; bases not matched to a gene: 7. Here the CDR3 reads CASSWGLAGGPGNEQFF. The CDR3, as DNA: TGCGCCAGCAGCTGGGGACTAGCGGGAGGGCCGGGAAATGAGCAGTTCTTC.

This clone was detected once. For the CDR3, the DNA is TGTGCTAGTGGTTTGTCCGGGACAGTCTTACAAGAGACCCAGTACTTC. Encoded protein: CASGLSGTVLQETQYF. The V gene is TRBV12-5, the J gene TRBJ2-5; 7 positions agree with TRBD1. After removal of 2 bases from V and 2 bases from J, the junction contained 8 bases not matched to a gene. This CDR3 is built from 16 residues. Germline loops: CDR1 LGHNT, CDR2 FRNRAP.

This chain's CDR3 is CASSGDFYEQYF. The CDR3 coding sequence is TGTGCCAGCAGCGGTGACTTCTACGAGCAGTACTTC. This sequence joins TRBV9 and TRBJ2-7; D not certain. From germline, CDR1 is SGDLS and CDR2 YYNGEE. CDR3 length: 12 amino acids. The ends were cut back, 3 bases at V and 3 bases at J, with 7 bases in the middle.

The chain couples TRBV5-1 to TRBJ2-5; a possible D gene is TRBD1 (6 bases). V was cut by 0 bases and J by 1 base, with 13 bases left in between. Germline V lookup: CDR1 SGHRS, CDR2 YFSETQ. CDR3 length equals 16 residues. CDR3: CASSLALTGTQETQYF. CDR3 DNA sequence: TGCGCCAGCAGCTTGGCTTTAACAGGGACCCAAGAGACCCAGTACTTC.

Only one count was recorded for this clone. The chain combines TRBV4-2 with TRBJ2-2, with 7 positions matching TRBD1. V lost 4 bases and J lost 4; bases outside the gene matches: 15. The CDR3 totals 18 residues. Germline CDR1 LGHNA, CDR2 YNFKEQ. The CDR3 region has the DNA TGTGCCAGCAGCCTATACCAACCGGGACAGATTGCCACCGGGGAGCTGTTTTTT. Translated, it gives CASSLYQPGQIATGELFF.

The chain employs TRBV5-1 and TRBJ1-5; TRBD1 is a possible D gene (6 bases). This CDR3 has 16 residues. Germline V gene lookup returns CDR1 SGHRS and CDR2 YFSETQ. Trimming cost V 0 bases and J 1 base, with 11 bases left between them. Here the CDR3 DNA reads TGCGCCAGCAGCTTGGACGGGGGCTTGAGCAATCAGCCCCAGCATTTT. Residues: CASSLDGGLSNQPQHF.

The chain joins TRBV5-1 to TRBJ2-2; D not resolved. The CDR3 is 12 amino acids. Between the trimmed V and J ends, which lost 0 bases and 11 bases, there was a span of 8 bases. Germline values: CDR1 SGHRS, CDR2 YFSETQ. CDR3 in DNA: TGCGCCAGCAGCTTGGCAGGAACCGAGCTGTTTTTT. As protein: CASSLAGTELFF.

This clone was found once. The V call is TRBV6-5, the J call TRBJ2-1; 8 bases are a match to TRBD2. This CDR3 region has 15 residues. Trimming took 6 bases from V and 6 from J; bases not matched to a gene: 10. Germline CDR1 is MNHEY and CDR2 is SVGAGI. CDR3 sequence (DNA): TGTGCCAGCAGCCCAACGGGGGGGCCGGGCAATGAGCAGTTCTTC. Protein product: CASSPTGGPGNEQFF.

The gene calls are TRBV24-1 and TRBJ2-1, with D perhaps assigned TRBD1 or TRBD2 (5 bases each). Germline V CDR1 and CDR2: KGHDR, SFDVKD. The CDR3 sequence is 13 residues long. The V and J ends lost 12 bases and 5 bases respectively, with 16 bases between them. The CDR3 is CAPPGQSNNEQFF. The CDR3 DNA follows: TGTGCCCCCCCGGGGCAGAGTAACAATGAGCAGTTCTTC.

The chain employs TRBV28 and TRBJ2-2; D possibly corresponds to TRBD2 (6 bases). V lost 7 bases and J 5 bases, leaving 14 bases between the germline ends. The CDR3 consists of 14 residues. CDR1 is MDHEN, CDR2 SYDVKM, per germline. The CDR3 DNA follows: TGTGCCAGCACAGTACTAGGAGGGACCGGGGAGCTGTTTTTT. Protein product: CASTVLGGTGELFF.

The V gene is TRBV5-1, the J gene TRBJ2-1; D may be TRBD2 (5 bases). The CDR3 is 15 residues long. CDR1 and CDR2 (germline): SGHRS, YFSETQ. V was cut by 2 bases and J by 3 bases, with 12 bases left in between. DNA for the CDR3: TGCGCCAGCAGCTTCCGCGCGGACTTCTACAATGAGCAGTTCTTC. Translation: CASSFRADFYNEQFF.

The V gene is TRBV5-6, the J gene TRBJ2-3; unclear D gene. The V end was cut by 2 bases, the J end by 1 base, with 5 bases between. This CDR3 contains 13 residues. From germline, CDR1 is SGHDT and CDR2 YYEEEE. The CDR3 coding sequence is TGTGCCAGCAGCTTATTTGGCACAGATACGCAGTATTTT. This translates into CASSLFGTDTQYF.

The CDR3 region has the DNA TGTGCCAGCGTGAGGGTTTCCGTATCCTACAATGAGCAGTTCTTC. Residues: CASVRVSVSYNEQFF. The V gene is TRBV6-5, the J gene TRBJ2-1; the D gene is possibly TRBD2 (5 bases). The germline V and J ends were trimmed by 8 bases and 1 base, with 15 bases remaining between them. The CDR3 runs to 15 residues. Germline values: CDR1 MNHEY, CDR2 SVGAGI.

V and J are TRBV18 and TRBJ2-7; no firm D call. The germline V gene has CDR1 KGHSH and CDR2 LQKENI. The germline V and J ends were trimmed by 6 bases and 2 bases, with 14 bases remaining between them. This CDR3 comprises 14 residues. The CDR3 loop is CASSHEAAPYEQYF. Here the CDR3 DNA reads TGTGCCAGCTCCCATGAGGCAGCGCCCTACGAGCAGTACTTC.

V gene TRBV5-1 combines with J gene TRBJ2-5; D uncertain. CDR1 is SGHRS and CDR2 is YFSETQ in the germline V gene. The V end was cut by 8 bases, the J end by 0 bases, with 17 bases between. CDR3 size: 15 residues. This CDR3 reads CASSQTLSHQETQYF. CDR3 nucleotide sequence: TGCGCCAGTTCGCAGACCCTCTCCCACCAAGAGACCCAGTACTTC.

This chain connects TRBV6-1 to TRBJ1-5; 10 nucleotides align to TRBD1. Germline V gene data show CDR1 as MNHNS and CDR2 as SASEGT. V shed 0 bases, J shed 5 bases, and the junction held 7 bases outside the gene matches. The CDR3 covers 17 residues. CDR3 nucleotides: TGTGCCAGCAGTGAAGCGATCATGACAGGGGGCTATCAGCCCCAGCATTTT. Protein: CASSEAIMTGGYQPQHF.

The chain links TRBV18 to TRBJ1-5; tentatively, D is TRBD1 (5 bases). With 4 bases removed from V and 2 bases from J, the gap between germline ends came to 12 bases. CDR3 length: 15 amino acids. Germline V gene lookup returns CDR1 KGHSH and CDR2 LQKENI. CDR3 coding DNA: TGTGCCAGCTCACTTGGGGCCTCGGGCAATCAGCCCCAGCATTTT. It translates to CASSLGASGNQPQHF. Complete variable domain (other parts from reference TRBV18 and TRBJ1-5): NAGVMQNPRHLVRRRGQEARLRCSPMKGHSHVYWYRQLPEEGLKFMVYLQKENIIDESGMPKERFSAEFPKEGPSILRIQQVVRGDSAAYFCASSLGASGNQPQHFGDGTRLSIL.

The chain joins TRBV6-5 to TRBJ2-3; 7 nucleotides agree with TRBD2. CDR1 is MNHEY and CDR2 is SVGAGI in the germline V gene. With V trimmed by 6 bases and J by 3 bases, 9 bases remained unmatched. This CDR3 comprises 15 residues. CDR3 DNA sequence: TGTGCCAGCAGCACAGCTCGCGGGGGAACAGATACGCAGTATTTT. Residues: CASSTARGGTDTQYF.

V gene TRBV19 combines with J gene TRBJ2-2; a weak D match, TRBD2 (6 bases). Trimming removed 5 bases from V and 7 bases from J, with 20 bases in between. This CDR3 comprises 16 residues. The germline gives CDR1 LNHDA, CDR2 SQIVND (reference sequence). Here the CDR3 reads CASSVNGPGEDGELFF. The CDR3 bases are TGTGCCAGTAGTGTCAATGGGCCCGGGGAGGACGGGGAGCTGTTTTTT.

This sequence joins TRBV5-1 and TRBJ1-3; D is unresolved. The germline gives CDR1 SGHRS, CDR2 YFSETQ. V lost 0 bases and J lost 11, with 9 bases in between. This CDR3 has 12 amino acids. CDR3 bases: TGCGCCAGCAGCTTGGGACGGTCCCCCATATATTTT. Amino acid sequence: CASSLGRSPIYF.